This TCR beta chain derives from a study of response to subunit inactivated influenza vaccine. This CDR3 region has 10 residues. V was clipped by 8 bases and J by 7 bases, with 3 bases between them. This clonotype showed up many times. TCRdb independently ran MiXCR on the RT-PCR reads; one entry per CDR3 protein. The sample lists some 480,000 distinct CDR3 sequences; roughly 9.7% were seen once. The source material was PBMCs from blood, sampled about 40 days after vaccination. This chain uses TRBV12-3 or TRBV12-4 with TRBJ1-6; unclear D gene. The sequence was collected from a man aged 50 to 60 who received an inactivated influenza vaccine. This chain's CDR3 is CASPNSPLHF. The CDR3, as DNA: TGTGCCAGCCCGAATTCACCCCTCCACTTT.